Presented here are 2 T cell receptor beta chains from one specimen sequenced in a study of CD8 T cells in ankylosing spondylitis. Overall study findings and caveats: Seemingly distinctive of ankylosing spondylitis blood was a TCR beta motif formed by eight highly homologous variants.

In TCRdb, the 5' RACE reads were re-called with MiXCR into one record per CDR3 protein. Here the sample spans 750,000 to 850,000 distinct CDR3 sequences, over 9.5% being singletons. Antigen specificity for these receptors is unknown. The sample was blood, either unsorted or a sorted T cell fraction (not recorded which). The receptors derive from a male donor with ankylosing spondylitis.

CDR3 sequence: CASSVRQNTGELFF. The CDR3 DNA follows: TGTGCCAGCAGCGTTCGACAGAACACCGGGGAGCTGTTTTTT. The rearrangement links TRBV9 to TRBJ2-2; D ambiguous. V gave up 2 bases and J gave up 1 base, with 6 bases separating them. The CDR3 has 14 amino acids. Germline assignment: CDR1 SGDLS and CDR2 YYNGEE.

CDR3 DNA: TGTGCCAGCAGCTCCCTTGGGGGGAGACCCACAGATACGCAGTATTTT. This translates into CASSSLGGRPTDTQYF. V is TRBV7-9 and J is TRBJ2-3; D is perhaps TRBD2 (6 bases). The CDR3 length is 16 residues. Trimming shortened V by 4 bases and J by 2 bases, and 16 bases separated the two germline ends. Germline CDR1 and CDR2: SEHNR and FQNEAQ (reference sequence). The variable domain in full, completed from reference TRBV7-9 and TRBJ2-3, reads DTGVSQNPRHKITKRGQNVTFRCDPISEHNRLYWYRQTLGQGPEFLTYFQNEAQLEKSRLLSDRFSAERPKGSFSTLEIQRTEQGDSAMYLCASSSLGGRPTDTQYFGPGTRLTVL.